Sequencing of this TCR beta chain was carried out in a study of neurological immune-mediated disorders. TCRdb reprocessed the 5' RACE reads via MiXCR and lists one record per CDR3 protein. The table has tens of thousands of distinct CDR3 sequences, 9% to 10% seen once. The CDR3 is 11 residues long. V lost 0 bases, J lost 11 bases, and 11 bases lay in between. The germline gives CDR1 DFQATT, CDR2 SNEGSKA (reference sequence). This clonotype was observed at least ten times. Time point denoted: longitudinal time-point 1 (baseline). Material for sequencing was PBMCs. This receptor was taken from a woman in her forties in good health. The chain carries TRBV20-1 and TRBJ2-7, with D perhaps TRBD1 or TRBD2 (5 bases each). The CDR3 is CSARELGDEYF. The CDR3 coding sequence is TGCAGTGCTAGAGAACTAGGGGACGAGTACTTC.